This entry features one T cell receptor (beta chain) sequence. Its antigen is not known. The sample comes from a study of OX40 agonist ivuxolimab in advanced cancers. Study in general: Every patient in dose escalation had hepatocellular carcinoma, melanoma, renal cell or head and neck cancer. Overall study findings and caveats: CD4+ and CD8+ T cells in blood underwent clonal expansion by week 6 at 0.1 to 3.0 mg/kg.

Samples were taken at baseline and on day 1 of cycles 4 and 7. Some clones are missing from TCRdb's copy, which holds only in-frame ones; the method was immunoSEQ multiplex PCR. Here the sample spans tens of thousands of clones, about nine tenths being singletons. Trimming left V 1 base short and J 3 bases short, with 6 bases between. From germline, CDR1 is PRHDT and CDR2 FYEKMQ (reference sequence). This CDR3 has 13 residues. The chain carries TRBV13 and TRBJ1-1; D is undetermined. This material consisted of CD4+ or CD8+ T cells sorted from blood, taken in a trial of the OX40 agonist ivuxolimab. The clonotype comes from an adult with an advanced solid tumor such as melanoma, head and neck, liver or kidney cancer. CDR3 sequence: CASSLDGDTEAFF. The DNA of the CDR3 is TGTGCCAGCAGCTTAGACGGGGACACTGAAGCTTTCTTT.